Included here is one T cell receptor beta chain sequence, with context. The antigen is unknown. This specimen belongs to a study of Graves' ophthalmopathy and Graves' hyperthyroidism. Study as a whole: Hyperthyroidism qualified as stable when ophthalmopathy did not develop within 18 months of follow-up. Findings and limits, study-wide: The blood repertoire also included most expanded thyroid clonotypes above 0.001 frequency.

RNA transcripts were the source from which TCR beta CDR3 regions were amplified. HTBI primers were used in a first-round RT-PCR, which preceded a second-round multiplex PCR. Using its own MiXCR run on the multiplex PCR reads, TCRdb lists one record per CDR3 protein. Seen here are around 520,000 distinct CDR3 sequences, under 45% observed once, and the top ten hold around 4%. The CDR3 sequence is 14 residues long. Germline V gene sequence: CDR1 KGHDR, CDR2 SFDVKD. V was clipped by 6 bases and J by 6 bases, with 13 bases between them. Uncontrolled infections, pregnancy, lactation or other autoimmune diseases led to patient exclusion. The diagnosis was founded upon clinical symptoms, serum thyroxine, TRAb, thyroid ultrasound and orbital computed tomography.

The receptor was derived from an adult man with Graves' hyperthyroidism. V usage is TRBV24-1 and J usage is TRBJ2-2; D unresolved. The sequenced sample was peripheral blood or thyroid tissue (not recorded which). CDR3: CATSPQTVPGELFF. The DNA of the CDR3 is TGTGCCACCAGTCCCCAAACCGTTCCCGGGGAGCTGTTTTTT.